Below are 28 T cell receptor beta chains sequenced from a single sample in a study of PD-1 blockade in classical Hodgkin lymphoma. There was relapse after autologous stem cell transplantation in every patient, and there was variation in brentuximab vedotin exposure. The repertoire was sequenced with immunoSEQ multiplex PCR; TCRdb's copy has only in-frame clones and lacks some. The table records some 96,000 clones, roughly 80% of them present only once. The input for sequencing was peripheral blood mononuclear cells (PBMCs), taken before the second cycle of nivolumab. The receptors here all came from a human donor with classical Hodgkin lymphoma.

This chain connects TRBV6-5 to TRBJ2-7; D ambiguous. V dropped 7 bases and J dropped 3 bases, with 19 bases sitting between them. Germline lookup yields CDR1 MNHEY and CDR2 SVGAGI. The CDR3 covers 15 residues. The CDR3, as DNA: TGTGCCAGCATGCGGTTCCTGGGGTCGAACTACGAGCAGTACTTC. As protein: CASMRFLGSNYEQYF.

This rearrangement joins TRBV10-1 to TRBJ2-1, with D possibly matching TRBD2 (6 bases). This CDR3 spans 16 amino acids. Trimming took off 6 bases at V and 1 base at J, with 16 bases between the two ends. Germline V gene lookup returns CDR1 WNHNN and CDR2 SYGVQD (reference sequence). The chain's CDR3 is CASSVGGGGSYNEQFF. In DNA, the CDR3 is TGCGCCAGCAGCGTGGGGGGAGGAGGGTCCTACAATGAGCAGTTCTTC.

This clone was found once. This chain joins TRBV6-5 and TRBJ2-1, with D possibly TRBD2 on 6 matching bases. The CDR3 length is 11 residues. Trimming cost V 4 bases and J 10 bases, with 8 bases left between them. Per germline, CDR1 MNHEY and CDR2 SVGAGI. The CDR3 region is CASSFREEQFF. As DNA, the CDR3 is TGTGCCAGCAGTTTTCGGGAGGAGCAGTTCTTC.

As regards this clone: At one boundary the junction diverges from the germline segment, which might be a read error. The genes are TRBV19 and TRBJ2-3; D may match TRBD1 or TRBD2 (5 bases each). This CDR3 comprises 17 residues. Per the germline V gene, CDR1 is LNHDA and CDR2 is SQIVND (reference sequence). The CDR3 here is CASSLDRGLGTPVTQYF. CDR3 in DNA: TGTGCCAGTAGTTTAGACCGGGGCCTAGGAACCCCCGTTACGCAGTATTTT. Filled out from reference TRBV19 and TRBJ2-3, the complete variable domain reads DGGITQSPKYLFRKEGQNVTLSCEQNLNHDAMYWYRQDPGQGLRLIYYSQIVNDFQKGDIAEGYSVSREKKESFPLTVTSAQKNPTAFYLCASSLDRGLGTPVTQYFGPGTRLTVL.

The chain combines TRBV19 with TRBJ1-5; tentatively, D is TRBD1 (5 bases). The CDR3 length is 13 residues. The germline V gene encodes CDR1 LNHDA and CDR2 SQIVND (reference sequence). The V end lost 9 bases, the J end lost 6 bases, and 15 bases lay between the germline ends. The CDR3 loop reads CASNLRGGQPQHF. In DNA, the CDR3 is TGTGCCAGCAACCTTCGGGGGGGTCAGCCCCAGCATTTT.

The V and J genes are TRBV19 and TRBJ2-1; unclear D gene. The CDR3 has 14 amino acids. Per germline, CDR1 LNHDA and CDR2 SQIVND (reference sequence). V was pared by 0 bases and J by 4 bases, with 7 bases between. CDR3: CASSIDAGYNEQFF. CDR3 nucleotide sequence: TGTGCCAGTAGTATAGATGCAGGATACAATGAGCAGTTCTTC.

The DNA for the CDR3 is TGTGCCAGCAGCTTAGCGGCGGGCCTTGACAAGCATTTT. As protein: CASSLAAGLDKHF. The rearrangement joins TRBV7-8 to TRBJ1-5; D remains ambiguous. Germline values: CDR1 SGHVS, CDR2 FQNEAQ. The CDR3 has 13 amino acids. Trimming left V 0 bases short and J 14 bases short, with 14 bases between.

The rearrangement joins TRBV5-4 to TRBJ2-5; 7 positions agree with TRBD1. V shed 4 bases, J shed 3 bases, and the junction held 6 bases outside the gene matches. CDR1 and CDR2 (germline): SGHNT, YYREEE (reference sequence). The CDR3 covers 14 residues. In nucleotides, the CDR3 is TGTGCCAGCAGCCGGGGACAGATAAAAGAGACCCAGTACTTC. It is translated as CASSRGQIKETQYF.

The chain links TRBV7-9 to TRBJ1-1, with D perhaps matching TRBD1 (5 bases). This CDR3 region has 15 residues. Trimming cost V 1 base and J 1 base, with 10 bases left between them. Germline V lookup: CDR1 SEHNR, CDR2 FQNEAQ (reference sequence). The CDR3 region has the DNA TGTGCCAGCAGCTTAGAGGGGTCAGCGAACACTGAAGCTTTCTTT. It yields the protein CASSLEGSANTEAFF.

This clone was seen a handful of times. Here the CDR3 DNA reads TGTGCCAGCAGTCGGGCTAGCGCTTACAATGAGCAGTTCTTC. Translated: CASSRASAYNEQFF. This chain links TRBV6-5 with TRBJ2-1, with D perhaps matching TRBD2 (6 bases). Germline-derived CDR1 and CDR2 are MNHEY and SVGAGI. The CDR3 has 14 residues. The V end lost 5 bases, the J end lost 4 bases, and 12 bases lay between the germline ends.

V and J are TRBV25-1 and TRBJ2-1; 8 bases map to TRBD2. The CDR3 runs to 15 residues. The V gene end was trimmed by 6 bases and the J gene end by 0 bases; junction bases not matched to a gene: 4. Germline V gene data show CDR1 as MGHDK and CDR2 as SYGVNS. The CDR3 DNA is TGTGCCAGCAGGGTTAGCGGGACCTCCTACAATGAGCAGTTCTTC. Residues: CASRVSGTSYNEQFF.

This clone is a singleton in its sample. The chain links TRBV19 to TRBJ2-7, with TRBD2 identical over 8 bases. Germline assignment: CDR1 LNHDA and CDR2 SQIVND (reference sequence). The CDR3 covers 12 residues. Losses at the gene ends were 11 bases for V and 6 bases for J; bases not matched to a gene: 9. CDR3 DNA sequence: TGTGCCGCCCGGGGGGCGGGAGGCGAGCAGTACTTC. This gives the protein CAARGAGGEQYF. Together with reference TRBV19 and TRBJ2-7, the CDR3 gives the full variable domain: DGGITQSPKYLFRKEGQNVTLSCEQNLNHDAMYWYRQDPGQGLRLIYYSQIVNDFQKGDIAEGYSVSREKKESFPLTVTSAQKNPTAFYLCAARGAGGEQYFGPGTRLTVT.

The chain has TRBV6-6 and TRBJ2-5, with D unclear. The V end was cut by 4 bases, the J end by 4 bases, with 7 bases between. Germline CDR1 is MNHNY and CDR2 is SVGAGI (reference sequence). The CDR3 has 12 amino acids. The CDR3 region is CASSLLRETQYF. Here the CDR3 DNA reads TGTGCCAGCAGTTTACTGCGAGAGACCCAGTACTTC.

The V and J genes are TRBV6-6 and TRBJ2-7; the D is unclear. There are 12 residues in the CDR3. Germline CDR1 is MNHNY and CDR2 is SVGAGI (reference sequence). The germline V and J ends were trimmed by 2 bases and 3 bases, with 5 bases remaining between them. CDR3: CASSYNSYEQYF. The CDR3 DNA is TGTGCCAGCAGTTACAACAGCTACGAGCAGTACTTC.

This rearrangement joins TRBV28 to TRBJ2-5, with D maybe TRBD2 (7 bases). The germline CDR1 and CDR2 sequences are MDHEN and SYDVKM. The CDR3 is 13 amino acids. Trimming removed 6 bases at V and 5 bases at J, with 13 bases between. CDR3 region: CASSLGGAETQYF. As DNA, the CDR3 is TGTGCCAGCAGCCTAGGGGGGGCCGAGACCCAGTACTTC.

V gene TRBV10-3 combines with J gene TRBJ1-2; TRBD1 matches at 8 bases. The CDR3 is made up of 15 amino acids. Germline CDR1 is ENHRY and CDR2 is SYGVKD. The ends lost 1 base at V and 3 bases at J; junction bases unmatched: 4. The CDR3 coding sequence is TGTGCCATCAGTGAGTTTACGGGACAGGACTATGGCTACACCTTC. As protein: CAISEFTGQDYGYTF.

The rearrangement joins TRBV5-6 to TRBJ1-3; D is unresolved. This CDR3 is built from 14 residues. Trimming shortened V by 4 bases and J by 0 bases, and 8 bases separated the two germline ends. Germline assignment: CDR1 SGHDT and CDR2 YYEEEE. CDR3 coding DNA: TGTGCCAGCAGCCGAATTGCCTCTGGAAACACCATATATTTT. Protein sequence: CASSRIASGNTIYF.

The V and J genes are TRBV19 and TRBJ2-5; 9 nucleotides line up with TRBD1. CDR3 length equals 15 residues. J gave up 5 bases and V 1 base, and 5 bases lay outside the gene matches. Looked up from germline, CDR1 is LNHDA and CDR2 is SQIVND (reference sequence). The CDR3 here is CASSIGTGVGETQYF. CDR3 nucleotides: TGTGCCAGTAGTATAGGGACAGGGGTCGGGGAGACCCAGTACTTC.

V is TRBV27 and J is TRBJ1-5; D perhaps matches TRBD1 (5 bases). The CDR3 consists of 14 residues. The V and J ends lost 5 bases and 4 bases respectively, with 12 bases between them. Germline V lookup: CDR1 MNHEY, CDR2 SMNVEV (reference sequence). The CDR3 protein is CASSVWGGNQPQHF. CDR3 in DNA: TGTGCCAGCAGTGTTTGGGGGGGTAATCAGCCCCAGCATTTT.

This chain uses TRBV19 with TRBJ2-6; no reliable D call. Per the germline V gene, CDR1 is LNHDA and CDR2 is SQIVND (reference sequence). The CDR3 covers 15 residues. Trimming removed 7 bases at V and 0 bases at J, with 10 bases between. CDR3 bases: TGTGCCAGTACCCGGACCCTCTCTGGGGCCAACGTCCTGACTTTC. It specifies CASTRTLSGANVLTF.

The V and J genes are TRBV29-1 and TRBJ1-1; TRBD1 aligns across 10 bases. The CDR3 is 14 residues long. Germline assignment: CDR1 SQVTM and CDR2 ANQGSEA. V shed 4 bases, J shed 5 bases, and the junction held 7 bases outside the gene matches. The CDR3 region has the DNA TGCAGCGTTGTTATGGGACAGGGGTATACTGAAGCTTTCTTT. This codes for CSVVMGQGYTEAFF.

The CDR3 DNA reads as TGTGCCAGCAGCCCGGGGGACAGAACGAAAGAGACCCAGTACTTC. Its translation is CASSPGDRTKETQYF. This chain joins TRBV28 and TRBJ2-5; weak D call: TRBD1 (7 bases). This CDR3 has 15 amino acids. Germline V lookup: CDR1 MDHEN, CDR2 SYDVKM. V lost 6 bases and J 3 bases, leaving 17 bases between the germline ends. The full variable domain, with the rest looked up from reference TRBV28 and TRBJ2-5, is DVKVTQSSRYLVKRTGEKVFLECVQDMDHENMFWYRQDPGLGLRLIYFSYDVKMKEKGDIPEGYSVSREKKERFSLILESASTNQTSMYLCASSPGDRTKETQYFGPGTRLLVL.

The DNA of the CDR3 is TGTGCCAGCAGCCCCGGGACCCCAAGGGGTGGCTACACCTTC. Its protein product is CASSPGTPRGGYTF. The chain links TRBV6-5 to TRBJ1-2; weak D call: TRBD1 (5 bases). With 6 bases removed from V and 7 bases from J, the gap between germline ends came to 18 bases. The CDR3 runs 14 residues. Per the germline V gene, CDR1 is MNHEY and CDR2 is SVGAGI.

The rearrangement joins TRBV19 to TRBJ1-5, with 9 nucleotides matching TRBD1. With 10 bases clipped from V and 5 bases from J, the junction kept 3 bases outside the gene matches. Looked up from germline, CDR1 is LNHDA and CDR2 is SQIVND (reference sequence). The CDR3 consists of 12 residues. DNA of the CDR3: TGTGCCACACGACAGGGGGATCAGCCCCAGCATTTT. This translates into CATRQGDQPQHF.

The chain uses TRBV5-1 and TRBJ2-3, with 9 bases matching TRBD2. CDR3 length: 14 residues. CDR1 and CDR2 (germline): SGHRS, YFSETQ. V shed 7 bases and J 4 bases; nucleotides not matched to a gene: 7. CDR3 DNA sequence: TGCGCCAGCGCGACTAGCGGAGTGCCAGATACGCAGTATTTT. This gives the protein CASATSGVPDTQYF.

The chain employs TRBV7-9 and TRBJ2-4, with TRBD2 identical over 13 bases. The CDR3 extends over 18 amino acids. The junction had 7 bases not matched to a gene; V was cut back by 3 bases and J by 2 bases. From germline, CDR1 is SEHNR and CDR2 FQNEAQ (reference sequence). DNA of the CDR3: TGTGCCAGCAGCTTGGGGACTAGCGGGAAGGGATCCAAAAACATTCAGTACTTC. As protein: CASSLGTSGKGSKNIQYF.

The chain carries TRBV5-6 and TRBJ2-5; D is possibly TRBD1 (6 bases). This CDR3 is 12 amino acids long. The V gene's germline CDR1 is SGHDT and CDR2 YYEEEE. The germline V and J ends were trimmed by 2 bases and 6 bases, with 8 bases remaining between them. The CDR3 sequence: CASSLTGKTQYF. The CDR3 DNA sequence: TGTGCCAGCAGCTTAACAGGGAAGACCCAGTACTTC.

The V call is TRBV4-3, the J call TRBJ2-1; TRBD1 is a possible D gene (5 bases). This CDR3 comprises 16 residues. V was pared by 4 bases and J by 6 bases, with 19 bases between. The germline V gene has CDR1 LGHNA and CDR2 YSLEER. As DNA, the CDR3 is TGCGCCAGCAGCCCCCTCCGGCAGGGTTGGGCCAATGAGCAGTTCTTC. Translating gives CASSPLRQGWANEQFF.